This T cell receptor beta chain stems from a study of T cell changes during pregnancy in multiple sclerosis. A word on this clone: Other DNA sequences in this specimen translate into the identical CDR3.

Clones were read by immunoSEQ multiplex PCR, and TCRdb kept only the in-frame ones, dropping some. The sample contains tens of thousands of clones, 75% to 95% of which appear only once. The sequence was collected from a female donor in good health, enrolled as a control in a pregnancy study. The source material was peripheral blood, sampled in the third trimester of pregnancy.

This chain's CDR3 is CASSLTGVGTEAFF. In DNA form, the CDR3 reads TGTGCCAGCAGTTTGACAGGGGTGGGGACTGAAGCTTTCTTT. V and J are TRBV27 and TRBJ1-1; the match to TRBD1 covers 8 bases. Germline trimming cut 3 bases from V and 5 bases from J; bases unmatched to any gene: 5. The CDR3 has 14 amino acids. CDR1 and CDR2 (germline): MNHEY, SMNVEV (reference sequence).